This paragraph covers one T cell receptor (beta chain) sequence. V lost 1 base and J lost 6, with 11 bases in between. Germline lookup yields CDR1 SGHRS and CDR2 YFSETQ. The CDR3 loop spans 15 amino acids. In the authors' workflow: Reference gene primers were amplified, and this amplification served to estimate nucleated cell counts. The repertoire was sequenced with immunoSEQ multiplex PCR; TCRdb's copy has only in-frame clones and lacks some. D and trimming come from the DNA, and the V and J calls and clone size come from that table. The sample lists about 140,000 clones, approximately 85% occurring once. The record originates from a study of blood T cell repertoires in COVID-19. The overall study: Acute-phase and convalescent COVID-19 samples originated in the United States, Italy and Spain. The analysed material was cDNA or gDNA that came from T cells, B-cell-depleted T cells, or PBMCs.

The J gene is TRBJ1-6, the V gene TRBV5-1, with a tentative D call TRBD1 (6 bases). The sequence came from a man in his forties or fifties with acute or convalescent COVID-19. Input material: peripheral blood. The CDR3 nucleotides are TGCGCCAGCAGCTTGTACAGGGCCGGTAATTCACCCCTCCACTTT. Protein sequence: CASSLYRAGNSPLHF.